The 17 T cell receptor beta chains presented below share a single source sample, sequenced in a study of Ad26.COV2.S vaccination and SARS-CoV-2 variants. Regarding treatment: 19 received Ad26.COV2.S at low or high dose, single or two shots; about 5 received placebo; per-sample allocation not given. Day 63 following the first vaccine or placebo injection was when the samples were taken. Produced via immunoSEQ multiplex PCR; TCRdb's table is partial and in-frame only. The sample includes about 680,000 clones, roughly 90% of them seen just once. This specimen was peripheral blood, taken in a trial of Ad26.COV2.S vaccine versus placebo. These receptors were collected from a person between 18 and 60 years old who received the Ad26.COV2.S COVID-19 vaccine or a placebo.

This chain uses TRBV11-1 with TRBJ2-1, with D possibly TRBD2 on 5 matching bases. V was shortened by 0 bases and J by 2 bases, with 11 bases between the two germline ends. From germline, CDR1 is SGHAT and CDR2 FQDESV (reference sequence). The CDR3 is made up of 16 amino acids. CDR3 DNA sequence: TGTGCCAGCAGCTTAGCGCTAGCAGCGGCCTACAATGAGCAGTTCTTC. This encodes CASSLALAAAYNEQFF.

This rearrangement joins TRBV9 to TRBJ2-7, with 9 nucleotides matching TRBD1. This CDR3 is built from 16 residues. Germline CDR1 is SGDLS and CDR2 is YYNGEE. V trimming: 2 bases; J trimming: 7 bases; junction bases outside the gene matches: 13. The CDR3 loop is CASSVQSNGQGREQYF. DNA for the CDR3: TGTGCCAGCAGCGTCCAATCAAATGGACAGGGGCGGGAGCAGTACTTC.

The chain links TRBV18 to TRBJ2-5; D possibly corresponds to TRBD2 (7 bases). The germline gives CDR1 KGHSH, CDR2 LQKENI. This CDR3 region has 16 residues. Trimming took 0 bases from V and 2 from J, leaving 13 bases between them. Here the CDR3 reads CASSPPVGGPQETQYF. Here the CDR3 DNA reads TGTGCCAGCTCACCACCGGTGGGGGGGCCACAAGAGACCCAGTACTTC.

V is TRBV4-1 and J is TRBJ2-5; 9 positions match TRBD2. This CDR3 contains 16 residues. V gave up 2 bases and J gave up 4 bases; unmatched junction bases: 8. The V gene's germline CDR1 is MGHRA and CDR2 YSYEKL. The CDR3 DNA reads TGCGCCAGCAGCCAATGGGGTAGCGGGGGAATAGAGACCCAGTACTTC. As protein: CASSQWGSGGIETQYF.

This chain connects TRBV11-2 to TRBJ1-1; 11 nucleotides line up with TRBD1. The CDR3 has 15 residues. The V gene's germline CDR1 is SGHAT and CDR2 FQNNGV. Trimming cost V 4 bases and J 1 base; bases outside gene matches: 2. The CDR3 DNA sequence: TGTGCCAGCAGCTCAGGACAGGGGGCGAACACTGAAGCTTTCTTT. Protein sequence: CASSSGQGANTEAFF.

The V call is TRBV6-6, the J call TRBJ1-5; no firm D call. This CDR3 comprises 15 residues. CDR1 is MNHNY and CDR2 is SVGAGI in the germline V gene (reference sequence). Trimming took 6 bases from V and 5 from J, leaving 17 bases between them. CDR3 nucleotides: TGTGCCAGCAGCTCCGGGCCCCGGATCGATCAGCCCCAGCATTTT. It specifies CASSSGPRIDQPQHF.

The chain uses TRBV15 and TRBJ2-1; D might be TRBD2 (5 bases). CDR1 is LNHNV and CDR2 is YYDKDF in the germline V gene (reference sequence). The CDR3 runs 14 residues. V was pared by 7 bases and J by 0 bases, with 10 bases between. The CDR3 coding sequence is TGTGCCACCAAGACCCGGGGCTCCTACAATGAGCAGTTCTTC. Residues: CATKTRGSYNEQFF.

This clone was picked up one time. V gene TRBV6-4 combines with J gene TRBJ2-3; D is perhaps TRBD2 (5 bases). The CDR3 is 18 amino acids. Germline V gene lookup returns CDR1 MRHNA and CDR2 SNTAGT. Trimming removed 6 bases from V and 1 base from J, with 23 bases in between. The CDR3 nucleotides are TGTGCCAGCAGCGCACCTAACCTGAGGGCCGTGGGCACAGATACGCAGTATTTT. Its protein product is CASSAPNLRAVGTDTQYF.

This clone was picked up one time. The chain has TRBV2 and TRBJ1-5; no clear D. CDR3 size: 13 residues. Germline CDR1 is SNHLY and CDR2 is FYNNEI. V lost 3 bases, J lost 1 base, and 4 bases lay in between. The DNA for the CDR3 is TGTGCCAGCAGTGAGGTCAGCAATCAGCCCCAGCATTTT. Protein: CASSEVSNQPQHF.

This sequence joins TRBV6-5 and TRBJ2-7, with D uncertain. The CDR3 spans 13 residues. Per the germline V gene, CDR1 is MNHEY and CDR2 is SVGAGI. V was clipped by 7 bases and J by 2 bases, with 12 bases between them. In nucleotides, the CDR3 is TGTGCCAGCAAGAGTGGCGACGCCTACGAGCAGTACTTC. Protein sequence: CASKSGDAYEQYF.

The rearrangement joins TRBV24-1 to TRBJ1-2; TRBD1 might be the D (5 bases). Germline V gives CDR1 KGHDR, CDR2 SFDVKD. The V end was cut by 4 bases, the J end by 5 bases, with 10 bases between. This CDR3 has 13 amino acids. The CDR3 spells CATSDSPGYGYTF. The CDR3 DNA follows: TGTGCCACCAGTGACTCCCCAGGGTATGGCTACACCTTC.

The chain combines TRBV18 with TRBJ2-7; D may be TRBD1 or TRBD2 (5 bases each). Germline V gene data show CDR1 as KGHSH and CDR2 as LQKENI. Deletions cut 5 bases from V and 7 bases from J, with 15 bases between. The CDR3 is made up of 13 amino acids. CDR3 residues: CASSTTPGAEQYF. For the CDR3, the DNA is TGTGCCAGCTCAACTACCCCCGGGGCGGAGCAGTACTTC. The variable domain in full, with the rest retrieved from reference TRBV18 and TRBJ2-7, is NAGVMQNPRHLVRRRGQEARLRCSPMKGHSHVYWYRQLPEEGLKFMVYLQKENIIDESGMPKERFSAEFPKEGPSILRIQQVVRGDSAAYFCASSTTPGAEQYFGPGTRLTVT.

This chain connects TRBV4-2 to TRBJ1-6; no definite D call. Trimming cost V 1 base and J 5 bases, with 6 bases left between them. This CDR3 has 14 residues. Germline V gene data show CDR1 as LGHNA and CDR2 as YNFKEQ. CDR3 region: CASSQGPNNSPLHF. CDR3 DNA sequence: TGTGCCAGCAGCCAAGGCCCCAATAATTCACCCCTCCACTTT.

The gene calls are TRBV19 and TRBJ2-7; 15 nucleotides line up with TRBD2. The CDR3 length is 16 residues. CDR1 and CDR2 from the germline V gene are LNHDA and SQIVND (reference sequence). The trim removed 5 bases at V and 4 bases at J, leaving 6 bases unmatched. The CDR3 nucleotides read TGTGCCAGTAGTCCCCGGACTAGCGGGGGGGATTACGAGCAGTACTTC. Translating gives CASSPRTSGGDYEQYF.

On this clone: Distinct nucleotide sequences in the sample also encode this CDR3. The CDR3 reads CASSQDGSYNEQFF. CDR3 DNA: TGTGCCAGCAGCCAAGATGGTTCCTACAATGAGCAGTTCTTC. The rearrangement uses TRBV3-1 (or the pseudogene TRBV3-2) and TRBJ2-1, with D unresolved. Germline values: CDR1 LGHDT, CDR2 YNNKEL (reference sequence). This CDR3 spans 14 amino acids. V lost 0 bases to trimming and J lost 1 base, with 4 bases between them.

This clone was picked up one time. The chain links TRBV12-3 or TRBV12-4 to TRBJ2-5; D is ambiguous. Trimming took 6 bases from V and 5 from J, leaving 13 bases between them. There are 13 residues in the CDR3. DNA of the CDR3: TGTGCCAGCAGCCGCGTGAGCCGGGAGACCCAGTACTTC. Translated: CASSRVSRETQYF.

This clone has a single count. A far larger clone is one nucleotide away, so this likely arose from a read error. This chain joins TRBV12-3 or TRBV12-4 and TRBJ1-2; D unclear. The CDR3 contains 12 residues. Deletions cut 3 bases from V and 4 bases from J, with 6 bases between. This CDR3 is CASSFGSYGYTF. CDR3 nucleotides: TGTGCCAGCAGTTTCGGGTCCTATGGCTACACCTTC.